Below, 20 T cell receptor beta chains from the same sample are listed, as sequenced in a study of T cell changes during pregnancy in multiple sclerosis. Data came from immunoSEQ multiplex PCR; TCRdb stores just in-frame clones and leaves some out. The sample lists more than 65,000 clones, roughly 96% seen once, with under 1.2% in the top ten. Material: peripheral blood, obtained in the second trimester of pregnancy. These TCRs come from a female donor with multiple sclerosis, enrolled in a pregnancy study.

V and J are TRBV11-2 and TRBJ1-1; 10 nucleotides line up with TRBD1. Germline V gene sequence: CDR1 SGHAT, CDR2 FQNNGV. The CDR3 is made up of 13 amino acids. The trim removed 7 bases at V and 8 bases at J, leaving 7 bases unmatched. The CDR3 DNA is TGTGCCAGCACCCTGTGGGACAGGGGAGAAGCTTTCTTT. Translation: CASTLWDRGEAFF. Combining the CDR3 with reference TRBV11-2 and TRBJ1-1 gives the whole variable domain EAGVAQSPRYKIIEKRQSVAFWCNPISGHATLYWYQQILGQGPKLLIQFQNNGVVDDSQLPKDRFSAERLKGVDSTLKIQPAKLEDSAVYLCASTLWDRGEAFFGQGTRLTVV.

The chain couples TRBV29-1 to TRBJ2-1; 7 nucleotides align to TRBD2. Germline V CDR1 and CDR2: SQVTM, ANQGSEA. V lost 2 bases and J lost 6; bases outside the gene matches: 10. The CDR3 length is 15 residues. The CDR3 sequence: CSVELGGIRGNEQFF. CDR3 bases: TGCAGCGTTGAATTGGGGGGGATCCGGGGCAATGAGCAGTTCTTC.

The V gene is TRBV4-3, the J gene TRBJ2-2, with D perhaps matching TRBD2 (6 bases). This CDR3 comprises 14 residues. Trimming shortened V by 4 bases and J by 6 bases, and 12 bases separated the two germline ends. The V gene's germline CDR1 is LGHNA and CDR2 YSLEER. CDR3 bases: TGCGCCAGCAGCCCCGAGGACTATTCCGGGGAGCTGTTTTTT. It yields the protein CASSPEDYSGELFF.

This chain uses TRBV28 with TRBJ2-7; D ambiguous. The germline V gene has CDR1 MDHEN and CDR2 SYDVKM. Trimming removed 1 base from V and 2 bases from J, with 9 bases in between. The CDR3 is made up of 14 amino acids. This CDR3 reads CASSLFPSAYEQYF. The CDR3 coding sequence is TGTGCCAGCAGTTTATTTCCGTCGGCCTACGAGCAGTACTTC.

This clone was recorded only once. The CDR3 reads CARHREGKQPQHF. CDR3 DNA: TGTGCCAGGCACAGGGAGGGGAAGCAGCCCCAGCATTTT. The rearrangement uses TRBV6-1 and TRBJ1-5, with D perhaps TRBD1 (6 bases). Germline CDR1 reads MNHNS; CDR2 reads SASEGT. The germline V and J ends were trimmed by 9 bases and 7 bases, with 16 bases remaining between them. The CDR3 has 13 residues.

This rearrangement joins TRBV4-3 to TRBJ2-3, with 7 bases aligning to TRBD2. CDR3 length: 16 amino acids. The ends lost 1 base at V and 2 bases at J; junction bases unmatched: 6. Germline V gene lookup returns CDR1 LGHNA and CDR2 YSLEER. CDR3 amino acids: CASSQGASGITDTQYF. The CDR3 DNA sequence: TGCGCCAGCAGCCAAGGGGCTAGCGGAATCACAGATACGCAGTATTTT.

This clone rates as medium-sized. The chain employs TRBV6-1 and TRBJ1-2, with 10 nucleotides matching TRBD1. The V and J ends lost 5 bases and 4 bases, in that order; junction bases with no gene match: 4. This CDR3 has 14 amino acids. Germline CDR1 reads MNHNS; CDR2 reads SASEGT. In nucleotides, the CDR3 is TGTGCCAGCAGTACCGGGACAGGGGCCTATGGCTACACCTTC. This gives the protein CASSTGTGAYGYTF.

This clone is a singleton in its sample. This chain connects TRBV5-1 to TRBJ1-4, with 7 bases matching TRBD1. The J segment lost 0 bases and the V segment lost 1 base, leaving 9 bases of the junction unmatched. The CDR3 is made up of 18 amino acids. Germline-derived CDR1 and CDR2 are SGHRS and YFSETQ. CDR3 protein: CASSLRKAGGATNEKLFF. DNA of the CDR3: TGCGCCAGCAGCTTGAGGAAGGCAGGGGGAGCAACTAATGAAAAACTGTTTTTT.

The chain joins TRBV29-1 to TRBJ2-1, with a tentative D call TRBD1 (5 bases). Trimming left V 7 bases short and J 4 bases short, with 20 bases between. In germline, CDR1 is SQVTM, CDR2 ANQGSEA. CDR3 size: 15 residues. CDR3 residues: CSARGSGIPYNEQFF. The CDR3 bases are TGCAGCGCCAGAGGCTCAGGGATCCCATACAATGAGCAGTTCTTC.

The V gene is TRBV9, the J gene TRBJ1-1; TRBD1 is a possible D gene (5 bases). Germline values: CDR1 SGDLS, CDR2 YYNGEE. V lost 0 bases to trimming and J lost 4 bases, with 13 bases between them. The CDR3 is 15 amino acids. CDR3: CASSVGGSGGTEAFF. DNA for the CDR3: TGTGCCAGCAGCGTAGGTGGCTCCGGGGGCACTGAAGCTTTCTTT. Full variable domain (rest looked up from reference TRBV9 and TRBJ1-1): DSGVTQTPKHLITATGQRVTLRCSPRSGDLSVYWYQQSLDQGLQFLIQYYNGEERAKGNILERFSAQQFPDLHSELNLSSLELGDSALYFCASSVGGSGGTEAFFGQGTRLTVV.

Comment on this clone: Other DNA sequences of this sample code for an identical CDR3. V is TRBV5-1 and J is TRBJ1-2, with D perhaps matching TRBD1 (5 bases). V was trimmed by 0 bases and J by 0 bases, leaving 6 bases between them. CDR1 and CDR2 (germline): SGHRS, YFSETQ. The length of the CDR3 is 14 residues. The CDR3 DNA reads TGCGCCAGCAGCTTGGGACAGTCTAACTATGGCTACACCTTC. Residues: CASSLGQSNYGYTF. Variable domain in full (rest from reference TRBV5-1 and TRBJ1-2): KAGVTQTPRYLIKTRGQQVTLSCSPISGHRSVSWYQQTPGQGLQFLFEYFSETQRNKGNFPGRFSGRQFSNSRSEMNVSTLELGDSALYLCASSLGQSNYGYTFGSGTRLTVV.

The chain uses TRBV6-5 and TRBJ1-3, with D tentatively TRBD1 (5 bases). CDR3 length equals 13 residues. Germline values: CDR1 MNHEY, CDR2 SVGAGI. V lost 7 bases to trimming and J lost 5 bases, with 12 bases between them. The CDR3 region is CASTSGARNTIYF. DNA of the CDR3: TGTGCCAGCACCAGCGGGGCGAGAAACACCATATATTTT.

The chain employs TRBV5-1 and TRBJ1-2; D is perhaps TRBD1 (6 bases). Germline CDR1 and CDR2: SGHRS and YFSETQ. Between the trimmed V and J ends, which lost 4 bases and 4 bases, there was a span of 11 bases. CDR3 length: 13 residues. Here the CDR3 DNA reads TGCGCCAGCAGCCCGGACAGCCTCTATGGCTACACCTTC. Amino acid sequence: CASSPDSLYGYTF.

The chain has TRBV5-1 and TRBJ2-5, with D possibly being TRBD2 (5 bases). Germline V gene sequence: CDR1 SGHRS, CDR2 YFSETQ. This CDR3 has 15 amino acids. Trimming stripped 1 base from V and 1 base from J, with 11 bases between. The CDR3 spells CASSLIVGVQETQYF. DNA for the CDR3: TGCGCCAGCAGCTTGATCGTCGGGGTCCAAGAGACCCAGTACTTC.

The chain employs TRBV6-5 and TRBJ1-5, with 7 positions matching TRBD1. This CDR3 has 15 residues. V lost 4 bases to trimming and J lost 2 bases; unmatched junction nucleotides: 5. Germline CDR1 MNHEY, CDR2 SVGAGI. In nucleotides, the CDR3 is TGTGCCAGCAGTTTGACAGGGTTGGGCAATCAGCCCCAGCATTTT. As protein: CASSLTGLGNQPQHF.

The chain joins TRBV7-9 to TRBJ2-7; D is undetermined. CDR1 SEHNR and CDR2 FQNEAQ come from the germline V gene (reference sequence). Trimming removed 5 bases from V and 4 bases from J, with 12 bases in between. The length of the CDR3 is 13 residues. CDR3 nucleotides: TGTGCCAGCAGCCTCCCGCGGAGATACGAGCAGTACTTC. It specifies CASSLPRRYEQYF.

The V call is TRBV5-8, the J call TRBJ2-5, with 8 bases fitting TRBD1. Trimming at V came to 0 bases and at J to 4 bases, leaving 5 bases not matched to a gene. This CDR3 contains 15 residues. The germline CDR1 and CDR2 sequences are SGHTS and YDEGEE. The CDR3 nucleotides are TGTGCCAGCAGCTTGGGACAGGGGACATTAGAGACCCAGTACTTC. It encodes CASSLGQGTLETQYF.

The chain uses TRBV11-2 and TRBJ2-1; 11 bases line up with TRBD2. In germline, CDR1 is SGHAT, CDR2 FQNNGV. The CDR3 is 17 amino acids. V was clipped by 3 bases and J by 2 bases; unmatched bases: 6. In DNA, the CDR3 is TGTGCCAGCAGCTTGGAACCGACTAGCGGGACCTACAATGAGCAGTTCTTC. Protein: CASSLEPTSGTYNEQFF.

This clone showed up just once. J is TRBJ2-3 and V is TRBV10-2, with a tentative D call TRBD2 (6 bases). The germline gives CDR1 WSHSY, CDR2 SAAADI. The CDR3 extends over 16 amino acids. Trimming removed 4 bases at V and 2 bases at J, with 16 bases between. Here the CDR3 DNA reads TGCGCCAGCAGTGTGGGACTCCTAGGGAACACAGATACGCAGTATTTT. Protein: CASSVGLLGNTDTQYF.

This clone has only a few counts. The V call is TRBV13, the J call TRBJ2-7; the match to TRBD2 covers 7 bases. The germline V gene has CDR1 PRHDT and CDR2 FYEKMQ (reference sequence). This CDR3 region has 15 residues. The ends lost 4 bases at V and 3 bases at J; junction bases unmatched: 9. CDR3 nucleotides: TGTGCCAGCAGCTCGCCTAGTCTAGCGGACTACGAGCAGTACTTC. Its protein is CASSSPSLADYEQYF. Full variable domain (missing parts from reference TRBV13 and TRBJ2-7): AAGVIQSPRHLIKEKRETATLKCYPIPRHDTVYWYQQGPGQDPQFLISFYEKMQSDKGSIPDRFSAQQFSDYHSELNMSSLELGDSALYFCASSSPSLADYEQYFGPGTRLTVT.